Sequencing of this T cell receptor (beta chain) was carried out in a study of shared clonotypes between healthy human individuals. On the study more broadly: Each donor contributed plates that comprised three CD4 naive, three CD4 memory, two CD8 naive and one CD8 memory. Study-level findings and limits: Unshared clonotypes carried lower generation probabilities than those common to all four donors. Generally, naive subsets (rather than memory subsets) showed larger estimated richness.

The naive CD8 fraction comprised CD45RO-negative cells positively selected for CCR7 and excluded terminally differentiated effector memory CD45RA+ cells. All participating donors were Caucasian adults from Nashville, Tennessee. About this clone: Its specificity is unknown.

Measured with immunoSEQ multiplex PCR; TCRdb has only the in-frame clones, and not every one. The sample has millions of clones; around 93% are singletons. The germline CDR1 and CDR2 sequences are SGHTA and FQGNSA. J gave up 4 bases and V 3 bases, and 0 bases lay outside the gene matches. The CDR3 is 15 amino acids. The source is a man younger than 35 in good health. Some clones in this sample may be carry-over from other donors' samples. V is TRBV7-2 and J is TRBJ2-3; 14 bases align to TRBD2. Sequencing was done on a sample of naive CD8+ T cells from PBMCs. CDR3 sequence (DNA): TGTGCCAGCAGCTTGGGACTAGCGGGAGCAGATACGCAGTATTTT. Residues: CASSLGLAGADTQYF. Supplemented by reference TRBV7-2 and TRBJ2-3, the full variable domain reads GAGVSQSPSNKVTEKGKDVELRCDPISGHTALYWYRQSLGQGLEFLIYFQGNSAPDKSGLPSDRFSAERTGGSVSTLTIQRTQQEDSAVYLCASSLGLAGADTQYFGPGTRLTVL.